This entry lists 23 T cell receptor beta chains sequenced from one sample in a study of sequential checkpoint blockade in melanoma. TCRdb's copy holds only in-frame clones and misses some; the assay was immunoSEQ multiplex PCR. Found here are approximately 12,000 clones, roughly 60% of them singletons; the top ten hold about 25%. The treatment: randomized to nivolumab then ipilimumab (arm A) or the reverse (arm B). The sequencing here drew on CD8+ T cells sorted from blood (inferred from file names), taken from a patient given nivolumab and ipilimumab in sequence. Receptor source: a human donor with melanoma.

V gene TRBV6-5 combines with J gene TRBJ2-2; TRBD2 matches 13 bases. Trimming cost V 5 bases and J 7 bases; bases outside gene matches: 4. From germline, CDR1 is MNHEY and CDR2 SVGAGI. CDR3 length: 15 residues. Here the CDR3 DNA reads TGTGCCAGCAGTAATGGACTAGCGGGAGTCGGGGAGCTGTTTTTT. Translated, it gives CASSNGLAGVGELFF.

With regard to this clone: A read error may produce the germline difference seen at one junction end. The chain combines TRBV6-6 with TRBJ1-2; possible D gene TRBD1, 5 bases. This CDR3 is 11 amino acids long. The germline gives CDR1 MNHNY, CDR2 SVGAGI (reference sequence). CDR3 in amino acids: CASSYPGSPAF. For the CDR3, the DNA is TGTGCCAGCAGTTACCCAGGGTCCCCGGCCTTC.

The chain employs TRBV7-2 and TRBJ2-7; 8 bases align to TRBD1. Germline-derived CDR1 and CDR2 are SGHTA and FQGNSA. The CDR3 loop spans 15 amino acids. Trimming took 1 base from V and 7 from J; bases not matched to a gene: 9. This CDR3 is CASSLGVTGAGEQYF. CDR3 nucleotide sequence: TGTGCCAGCAGCTTAGGTGTGACAGGGGCTGGTGAGCAGTACTTC.

CDR3 residues: CASSLDTDNYGYTF. The CDR3 DNA sequence: TGTGCCAGCAGCTTGGACACTGATAACTATGGCTACACCTTC. The chain carries TRBV11-2 and TRBJ1-2; the D gene is possibly TRBD1 (5 bases). Looked up from germline, CDR1 is SGHAT and CDR2 is FQNNGV. This CDR3 comprises 14 residues. The V end was cut by 3 bases, the J end by 1 base, with 9 bases between.

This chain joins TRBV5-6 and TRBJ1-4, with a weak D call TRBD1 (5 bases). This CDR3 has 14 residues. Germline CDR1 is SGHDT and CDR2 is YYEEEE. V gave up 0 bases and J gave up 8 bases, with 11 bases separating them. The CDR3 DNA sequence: TGTGCCAGCAGCTTGGGCAGGGTCGGGGAAAAACTGTTTTTT. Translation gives CASSLGRVGEKLFF.

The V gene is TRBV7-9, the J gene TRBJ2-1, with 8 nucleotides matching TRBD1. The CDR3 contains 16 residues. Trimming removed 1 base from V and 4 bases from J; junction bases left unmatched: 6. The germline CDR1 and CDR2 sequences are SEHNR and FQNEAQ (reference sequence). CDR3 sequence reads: CASSLGGQEQYNEQFF. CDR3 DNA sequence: TGTGCCAGCAGCTTAGGGGGACAGGAACAATACAATGAGCAGTTCTTC.

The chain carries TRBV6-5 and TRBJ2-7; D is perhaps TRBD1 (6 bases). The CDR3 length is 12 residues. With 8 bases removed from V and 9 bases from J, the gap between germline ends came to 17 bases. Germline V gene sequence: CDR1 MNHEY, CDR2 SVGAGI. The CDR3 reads CASSTTGLPQYF. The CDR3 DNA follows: TGTGCCAGCTCCACTACAGGGCTCCCGCAGTACTTC.

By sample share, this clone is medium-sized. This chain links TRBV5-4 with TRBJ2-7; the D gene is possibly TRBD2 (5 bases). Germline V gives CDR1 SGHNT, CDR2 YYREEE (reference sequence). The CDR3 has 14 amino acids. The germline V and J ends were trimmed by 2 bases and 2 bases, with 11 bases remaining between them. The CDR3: CASSFEGSTYEQYF. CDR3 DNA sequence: TGTGCCAGCAGCTTCGAAGGGAGTACCTACGAGCAGTACTTC.

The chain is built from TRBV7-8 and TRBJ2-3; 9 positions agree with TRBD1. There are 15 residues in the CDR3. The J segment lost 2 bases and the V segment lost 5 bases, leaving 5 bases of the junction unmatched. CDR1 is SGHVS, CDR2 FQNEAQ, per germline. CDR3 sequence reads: CASSLGTGYTDTQYF. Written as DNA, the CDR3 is TGTGCCAGCAGCCTCGGGACAGGGTACACAGATACGCAGTATTTT.

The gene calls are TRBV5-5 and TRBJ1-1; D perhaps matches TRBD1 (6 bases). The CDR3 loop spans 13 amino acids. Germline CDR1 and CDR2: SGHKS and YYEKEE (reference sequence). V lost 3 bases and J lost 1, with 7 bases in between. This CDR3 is CASSWGQNTEAFF. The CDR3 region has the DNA TGTGCCAGCAGCTGGGGACAGAACACTGAAGCTTTCTTT.

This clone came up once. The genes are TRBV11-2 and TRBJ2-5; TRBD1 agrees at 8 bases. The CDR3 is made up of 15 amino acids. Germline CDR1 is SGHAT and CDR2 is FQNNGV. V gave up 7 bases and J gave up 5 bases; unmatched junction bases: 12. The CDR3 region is CASTPGQGNRETQYF. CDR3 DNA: TGTGCCAGCACACCAGGACAGGGTAATAGGGAGACCCAGTACTTC.

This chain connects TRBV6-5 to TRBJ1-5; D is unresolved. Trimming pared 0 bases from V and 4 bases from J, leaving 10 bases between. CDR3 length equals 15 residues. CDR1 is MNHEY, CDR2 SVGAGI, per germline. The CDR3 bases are TGTGCCAGCAGTTACTCGAGAGGAGGGAATCAGCCCCAGCATTTT. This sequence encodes CASSYSRGGNQPQHF.

The CDR3: CASSYSAGGLQETQYF. CDR3 nucleotides: TGTGCCAGCAGTTACTCAGCGGGAGGGCTCCAAGAGACCCAGTACTTC. This rearrangement joins TRBV6-5 to TRBJ2-5, with 10 positions matching TRBD2. Germline V gene data show CDR1 as MNHEY and CDR2 as SVGAGI. The CDR3 contains 16 residues. Losses at the gene ends were 0 bases for V and 1 base for J; bases not matched to a gene: 2.

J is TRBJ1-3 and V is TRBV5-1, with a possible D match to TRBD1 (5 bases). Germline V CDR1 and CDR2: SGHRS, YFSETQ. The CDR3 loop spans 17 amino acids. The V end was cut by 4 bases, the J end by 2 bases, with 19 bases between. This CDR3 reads CASSPSVPGRPGNTIYF. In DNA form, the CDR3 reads TGCGCCAGCAGCCCCTCCGTCCCAGGGCGGCCTGGAAACACCATATATTTT.

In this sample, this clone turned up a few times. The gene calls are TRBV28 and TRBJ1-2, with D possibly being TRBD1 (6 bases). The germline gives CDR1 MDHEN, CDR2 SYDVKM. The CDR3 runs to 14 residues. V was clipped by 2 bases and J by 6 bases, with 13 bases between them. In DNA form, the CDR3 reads TGTGCCAGCAGTTTACTACAGGGTTTCCATGGCTACACCTTC. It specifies CASSLLQGFHGYTF.

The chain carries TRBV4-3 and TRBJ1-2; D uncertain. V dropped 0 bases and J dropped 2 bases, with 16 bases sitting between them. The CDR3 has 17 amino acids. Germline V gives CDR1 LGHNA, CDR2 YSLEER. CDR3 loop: CASSQDVGPNPNYGYTF. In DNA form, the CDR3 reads TGCGCCAGCAGCCAAGATGTTGGGCCGAATCCGAACTATGGCTACACCTTC.

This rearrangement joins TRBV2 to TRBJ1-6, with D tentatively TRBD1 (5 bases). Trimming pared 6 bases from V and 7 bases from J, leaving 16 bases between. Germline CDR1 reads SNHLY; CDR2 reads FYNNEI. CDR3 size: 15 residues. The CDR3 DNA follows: TGTGCCAGCAGCCAAAGGCAGGGAGGCAATTCACCCCTCCACTTT. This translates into CASSQRQGGNSPLHF.

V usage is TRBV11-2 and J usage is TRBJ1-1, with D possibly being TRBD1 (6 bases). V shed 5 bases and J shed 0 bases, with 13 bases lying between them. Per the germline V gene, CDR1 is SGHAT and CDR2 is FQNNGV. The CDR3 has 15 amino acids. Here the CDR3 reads CASSTGTGMNTEAFF. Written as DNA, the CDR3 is TGTGCCAGCAGCACAGGGACGGGGATGAACACTGAAGCTTTCTTT.

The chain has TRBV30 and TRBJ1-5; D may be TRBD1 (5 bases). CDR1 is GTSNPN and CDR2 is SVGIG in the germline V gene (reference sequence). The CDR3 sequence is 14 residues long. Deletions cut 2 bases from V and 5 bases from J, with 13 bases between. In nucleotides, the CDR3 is TGTGCCTGGAGTTGGGGCCGGGTTGATCAGCCCCAGCATTTT. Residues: CAWSWGRVDQPQHF.

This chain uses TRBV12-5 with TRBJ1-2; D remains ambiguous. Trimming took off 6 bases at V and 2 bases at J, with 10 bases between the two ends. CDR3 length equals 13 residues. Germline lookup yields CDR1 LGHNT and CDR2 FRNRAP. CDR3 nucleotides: TGTGCTAGTGGCGAAGCATTGAACTATGGCTACACCTTC. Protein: CASGEALNYGYTF. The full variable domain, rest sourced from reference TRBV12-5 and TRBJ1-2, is DARVTQTPRHKVTEMGQEVTMRCQPILGHNTVFWYRQTMMQGLELLAYFRNRAPLDDSGMPKDRFSAEMPDATLATLKIQPSEPRDSAVYFCASGEALNYGYTFGSGTRLTVV.

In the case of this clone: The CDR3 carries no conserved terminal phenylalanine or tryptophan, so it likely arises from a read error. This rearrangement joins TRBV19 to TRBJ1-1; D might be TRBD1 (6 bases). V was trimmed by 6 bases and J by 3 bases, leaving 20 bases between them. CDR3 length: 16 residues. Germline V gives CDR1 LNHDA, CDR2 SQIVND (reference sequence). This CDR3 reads CASRGPDRTRHTEAFL. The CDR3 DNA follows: TGTGCCAGTAGGGGTCCCGACAGGACAAGGCACACTGAAGCTTTCCTT.

The CDR3 nucleotides are TGTGCCAGCAGCTCCCCGGGACTAGGGTTCTTC. Translated: CASSSPGLGFF. The chain couples TRBV7-9 to TRBJ2-1, with 8 positions matching TRBD2. The junction had 5 bases not matched to a gene; V was cut back by 4 bases and J by 15 bases. This CDR3 contains 11 residues. Per germline, CDR1 SEHNR and CDR2 FQNEAQ (reference sequence).

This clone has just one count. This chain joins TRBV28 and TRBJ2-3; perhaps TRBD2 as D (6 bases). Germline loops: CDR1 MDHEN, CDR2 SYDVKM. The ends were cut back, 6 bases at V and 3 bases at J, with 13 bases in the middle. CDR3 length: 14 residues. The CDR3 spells CASSRTGDTDTQYF. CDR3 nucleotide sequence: TGTGCCAGCAGCCGTACGGGGGATACAGATACGCAGTATTTT. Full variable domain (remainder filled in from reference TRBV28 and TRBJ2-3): DVKVTQSSRYLVKRTGEKVFLECVQDMDHENMFWYRQDPGLGLRLIYFSYDVKMKEKGDIPEGYSVSREKKERFSLILESASTNQTSMYLCASSRTGDTDTQYFGPGTRLTVL.